This T cell receptor beta chain was obtained from a study of blood T cell repertoires in COVID-19. Study-wide background: Spain, Italy and the United States supplied samples that represented acute and convalescent COVID-19. T cells, B-cell-depleted T cells, or PBMCs supplied cDNA or gDNA.

The CDR3 is 18 amino acids. V was pared by 4 bases and J by 1 base, with 20 bases between. Looked up from germline, CDR1 is MNHEY and CDR2 is SVGEGT. How the authors handled the data: Nucleated cell number was recorded as an estimate derived from reference gene primer amplification. This table comes from immunoSEQ multiplex PCR, and its TCRdb copy is limited to in-frame clones, with some not included. V, J and clone size are those of that table, while D and trimming were read from the DNA. The sample has 240,000 or so clones, 86% seen once. The rearrangement links TRBV6-2 or TRBV6-3 to TRBJ1-3, with D unclear. The material sequenced was peripheral blood. This receptor was obtained from a man older than 75 with acute or convalescent COVID-19. The CDR3 loop reads CASSSTNLLLRSGNTIYF. DNA for the CDR3: TGTGCCAGCAGTTCTACGAACTTATTACTACGTTCTGGAAACACCATATATTTT.